The rows below give T cell receptor beta chains drawn from one sample of a study of response to subunit inactivated influenza vaccine. TCRdb called the RT-PCR reads again in MiXCR, with one record for every CDR3 protein. The table records roughly 710,000 distinct CDR3 sequences, approximately 15% of them present only once. Specimen: PBMCs from blood, collected about 14 days before vaccination. The receptors were gathered from a man in his fifties who received an inactivated influenza vaccine. Each CDR3 is given without its conserved first and last residue. Fields, in order: CDR3 protein, J gene, V gene, clone size. Only some rows state a clone size, as once, few, many or a class for expanded clones.

CDR3aa: ASSQVSGSYEQY
j_gene: TRBJ2-7
v_gene: TRBV4-3
abundance: many

CDR3aa: ASSARSLASGASEQY
j_gene: TRBJ2-7
v_gene: TRBV4-3
abundance: many

CDR3aa: ASSPLILQGYEQY
j_gene: TRBJ2-7
v_gene: TRBV7-2
abundance: once

CDR3aa: ASRGQGSGETQY
j_gene: TRBJ2-5
v_gene: TRBV6-5
abundance: .

CDR3aa: ASSYSRKQETQY
j_gene: TRBJ2-5
v_gene: TRBV13
abundance: .

CDR3aa: ASTPSVYTQY
j_gene: TRBJ2-3
v_gene: TRBV21-1
abundance: few

CDR3aa: SARVGRGTEAF
j_gene: TRBJ1-1
v_gene: TRBV20-1
abundance: few

CDR3aa: ATRGTNTGELF
j_gene: TRBJ2-2
v_gene: TRBV24-1
abundance: .

CDR3aa: ASSKTGNTGELF
j_gene: TRBJ2-2
v_gene: TRBV11-2
abundance: few

CDR3aa: ASSPRQVSYEQY
j_gene: TRBJ2-7
v_gene: TRBV7-2
abundance: .

CDR3aa: SVELVTDTQY
j_gene: TRBJ2-3
v_gene: TRBV29-1
abundance: .

CDR3aa: ASSLVGGSGGAVDEQF
j_gene: TRBJ2-1
v_gene: TRBV7-6
abundance: few

CDR3aa: ASSLRTGAGETQY
j_gene: TRBJ2-5
v_gene: TRBV7-6
abundance: few

CDR3aa: ATSRDLLAGGHNEQF
j_gene: TRBJ2-1
v_gene: TRBV15
abundance: .

CDR3aa: ASSPPATEAF
j_gene: TRBJ1-1
v_gene: TRBV18
abundance: .

CDR3aa: ASTANNEKLF
j_gene: TRBJ1-4
v_gene: TRBV6-1
abundance: .

CDR3aa: ATKDRPETQY
j_gene: TRBJ2-5
v_gene: TRBV6-2/TRBV6-3
abundance: few

CDR3aa: ASITQGARGYNQPQH
j_gene: TRBJ1-5
v_gene: TRBV12-3/TRBV12-4
abundance: many

CDR3aa: ATPRGVRRDTQY
j_gene: TRBJ2-3
v_gene: TRBV6-2/TRBV6-3
abundance: few

CDR3aa: ASSYSGLRPQETQY
j_gene: TRBJ2-5
v_gene: TRBV6-2/TRBV6-3
abundance: many

CDR3aa: ASTFAGGETQY
j_gene: TRBJ2-5
v_gene: TRBV7-2
abundance: many

CDR3aa: ASSRGGTGMNTEAF
j_gene: TRBJ1-1
v_gene: TRBV6-1
abundance: many

CDR3aa: AWSEGVRQPQH
j_gene: TRBJ1-5
v_gene: TRBV30
abundance: .

CDR3aa: ASSQVGRGSGVHEQF
j_gene: TRBJ2-1
v_gene: TRBV4-3
abundance: few

CDR3aa: ASSLGLAGLTQY
j_gene: TRBJ2-3
v_gene: TRBV28
abundance: .

CDR3aa: AWSGQVRTDTQY
j_gene: TRBJ2-3
v_gene: TRBV30
abundance: few